These 29 T cell receptor beta chains were all obtained from the same sample, sequenced in a study of shared clonotypes between healthy human individuals. CD45RO-negative, CCR7-positively selected cells formed the naive CD8 fraction, excluding terminally differentiated effector memory CD45RA+ cells. Method: immunoSEQ multiplex PCR; TCRdb's copy keeps in-frame clones and lacks some. The repertoire holds about 2.2 million clones, with about 92% as singletons. The sample consisted of naive CD8+ T cells from PBMCs. These receptors all come from a man between 18 and 29 years old in good health. Some clones in this sample may be carry-over from other donors' samples.

About this clone: At the DNA level, this CDR3 is encoded by other sequences in the same sample as well. This rearrangement joins TRBV5-1 to TRBJ2-7; the D is unclear. Germline V gene sequence: CDR1 SGHRS, CDR2 YFSETQ. V lost 0 bases to trimming and J lost 6 bases, with 4 bases between them. The CDR3 extends over 11 amino acids. In nucleotides, the CDR3 is TGCGCCAGCAGCTTGGAGGCCGAGCAGTACTTC. As protein: CASSLEAEQYF. Filled out from reference TRBV5-1 and TRBJ2-7, the complete variable domain reads KAGVTQTPRYLIKTRGQQVTLSCSPISGHRSVSWYQQTPGQGLQFLFEYFSETQRNKGNFPGRFSGRQFSNSRSEMNVSTLELGDSALYLCASSLEAEQYFGPGTRLTVT.

CDR3 loop: CASRPTGFGTEAFF. The CDR3 nucleotides read TGTGCCAGTAGACCGACAGGGTTTGGGACTGAAGCTTTCTTT. V usage is TRBV19 and J usage is TRBJ1-1, with 7 bases aligning to TRBD1. CDR1 LNHDA and CDR2 SQIVND come from the germline V gene (reference sequence). The CDR3 has 14 amino acids. Trimming removed 6 bases from V and 5 bases from J; junction bases left unmatched: 9.

V is TRBV13 and J is TRBJ1-1; D is ambiguous. V shed 5 bases and J shed 0 bases, with 13 bases lying between them. The CDR3 totals 15 residues. Per germline, CDR1 PRHDT and CDR2 FYEKMQ (reference sequence). CDR3 sequence (DNA): TGTGCCAGCAGCCTACCGTCCGAGGTGAACACTGAAGCTTTCTTT. This translates into CASSLPSEVNTEAFF.

Here the CDR3 reads CASSLGGSPEQYF. CDR3 coding DNA: TGTGCCAGCAGCTTAGGGGGTAGCCCCGAGCAGTACTTC. J is TRBJ2-7 and V is TRBV11-2, with no clear D. The CDR3 loop spans 13 amino acids. Germline loops: CDR1 SGHAT, CDR2 FQNNGV. The V end lost 1 base, the J end lost 6 bases, and 10 bases lay between the germline ends.

The table lists this clone with a few counts. The chain has TRBV4-2 and TRBJ1-1; D is unclear. Germline CDR1 reads LGHNA; CDR2 reads YNFKEQ. V was pared by 4 bases and J by 3 bases, with 15 bases between. The CDR3 spans 15 residues. The CDR3 nucleotides read TGTGCCAGCAGCCTAACCCCGGGGAGGGACACTGAAGCTTTCTTT. Translation gives CASSLTPGRDTEAFF.

J is TRBJ2-7 and V is TRBV11-2, with D hard to call. CDR1 is SGHAT and CDR2 is FQNNGV in the germline V gene. There are 14 residues in the CDR3. The ends were cut back, 3 bases at V and 2 bases at J, with 11 bases in the middle. CDR3 DNA sequence: TGTGCCAGCAGCTTCGGAAGGGCTCCCTACGAGCAGTACTTC. Its translation: CASSFGRAPYEQYF.

J is TRBJ2-5 and V is TRBV4-1; D may be TRBD2 (5 bases). Germline loops: CDR1 MGHRA, CDR2 YSYEKL. The V end was cut by 1 base, the J end by 5 bases, with 17 bases between. This CDR3 spans 16 amino acids. CDR3 nucleotides: TGCGCCAGCAGCCAAGCGAAGTCCGGGAATGGGGAGACCCAGTACTTC. Amino acid sequence: CASSQAKSGNGETQYF.

V and J are TRBV7-2 and TRBJ1-1, with D unclear. CDR1 is SGHTA, CDR2 FQGNSA, per germline. This CDR3 region has 13 residues. The V end lost 1 base, the J end lost 11 bases, and 14 bases lay between the germline ends. The CDR3 DNA reads as TGTGCCAGCAGCTTAGGAGCTTGGGTTCCGGCTTTCTTT. Translation: CASSLGAWVPAFF.

V gene TRBV9 combines with J gene TRBJ2-3; TRBD1 aligns across 7 bases. V shed 0 bases and J 4 bases; nucleotides not matched to a gene: 2. The CDR3 runs to 14 residues. Germline CDR1 SGDLS, CDR2 YYNGEE. CDR3: CASSVGDSSDTQYF. In DNA, the CDR3 is TGTGCCAGCAGCGTAGGGGACAGTTCAGATACGCAGTATTTT.

The chain carries TRBV28 and TRBJ2-5; 10 nucleotides align to TRBD1. Looked up from germline, CDR1 is MDHEN and CDR2 is SYDVKM. The CDR3 length is 14 residues. Unmatched junction bases numbered 4, after V lost 4 bases and J lost 5 bases. For the CDR3, the DNA is TGTGCCAGCAGTTCCCAGACAGGGGGCGAGACCCAGTACTTC. This encodes CASSSQTGGETQYF.

V is TRBV27 and J is TRBJ1-1, with no clear D. Per germline, CDR1 MNHEY and CDR2 SMNVEV (reference sequence). Trimming left V 0 bases short and J 5 bases short, with 13 bases between. This CDR3 spans 15 amino acids. The CDR3 DNA reads TGTGCCAGCAGTTTATCTGAAGGGAGGCTAACTGAAGCTTTCTTT. Protein product: CASSLSEGRLTEAFF.

This clone was detected only once. The rearrangement links TRBV7-3 to TRBJ2-1; the D is unclear. V was clipped by 5 bases and J by 0 bases, with 14 bases between them. The CDR3 spans 16 residues. Germline lookup yields CDR1 SGHTA and CDR2 FQGTGA. CDR3 sequence (DNA): TGTGCCAGCAGCGCCCAATCCCCAAGCTCCTACAATGAGCAGTTCTTC. Its translation: CASSAQSPSSYNEQFF. The variable domain in full, completed from reference TRBV7-3 and TRBJ2-1, reads GAGVSQTPSNKVTEKGKYVELRCDPISGHTALYWYRQSLGQGPEFLIYFQGTGAADDSGLPNDRFFAVRPEGSVSTLKIQRTERGDSAVYLCASSAQSPSSYNEQFFGPGTRLTVL.

Only a few counts were recorded for this clone. The V and J genes are TRBV7-9 and TRBJ1-1; 10 bases fit TRBD1. V lost 0 bases, J lost 9 bases, and 10 bases stayed unmatched. CDR3 length: 16 amino acids. In germline, CDR1 is SEHNR, CDR2 FQNEAQ (reference sequence). The DNA for the CDR3 is TGTGCCAGCAGCTTAGCTCGCTCGGACAGGGGGAGCAAAGCTTTCTTT. As protein: CASSLARSDRGSKAFF.

The rearrangement uses TRBV11-2 and TRBJ2-7; tentative D call: TRBD2 (5 bases). The germline V gene encodes CDR1 SGHAT and CDR2 FQNNGV. The CDR3 contains 11 residues. Trimming took off 8 bases at V and 10 bases at J, with 15 bases between the two ends. In nucleotides, the CDR3 is TGTGCCAGCGGTCTAACGGGGTCTCAGTACTTC. This encodes CASGLTGSQYF.

The chain has TRBV20-1 and TRBJ2-5; D unclear. Between the trimmed V and J ends, which lost 5 bases and 13 bases, there was a span of 14 bases. The CDR3 runs 10 residues. Germline CDR1 is DFQATT and CDR2 is SNEGSKA (reference sequence). In nucleotides, the CDR3 is TGCAGTGCTCAACGACTGCCCATGTACTTC. Translating gives CSAQRLPMYF.

The V call is TRBV5-1, the J call TRBJ2-1; D is perhaps TRBD2 (5 bases). Trimming took off 4 bases at V and 0 bases at J, with 14 bases between the two ends. Per the germline V gene, CDR1 is SGHRS and CDR2 is YFSETQ. The CDR3 contains 16 residues. DNA for the CDR3: TGCGCCAGCAGCCTCGGGCGGGCCCCCTCCTACAATGAGCAGTTCTTC. Translated, it gives CASSLGRAPSYNEQFF. The full variable domain, completed using reference TRBV5-1 and TRBJ2-1, is KAGVTQTPRYLIKTRGQQVTLSCSPISGHRSVSWYQQTPGQGLQFLFEYFSETQRNKGNFPGRFSGRQFSNSRSEMNVSTLELGDSALYLCASSLGRAPSYNEQFFGPGTRLTVL.

This rearrangement joins TRBV13 to TRBJ2-4; no clear D gene. The V gene lost 0 bases and the J gene lost 0 bases, with 6 bases spanning the gap. There are 15 residues in the CDR3. CDR1 PRHDT and CDR2 FYEKMQ come from the germline V gene (reference sequence). The CDR3 spells CASSLGRTAKNIQYF. DNA for the CDR3: TGTGCCAGCAGCTTAGGCAGGACAGCCAAAAACATTCAGTACTTC.

The chain has TRBV28 and TRBJ1-2, with D maybe TRBD1 (5 bases). The ends were cut back, 3 bases at V and 8 bases at J, with 13 bases in the middle. Germline CDR1 reads MDHEN; CDR2 reads SYDVKM. This CDR3 is built from 13 residues. CDR3 sequence reads: CASSLWGKGGYTF. The CDR3 nucleotides read TGTGCCAGCAGTTTGTGGGGGAAGGGAGGCTACACCTTC.

This rearrangement joins TRBV6-5 to TRBJ2-1; D gene uncertain. There are 15 residues in the CDR3. Germline CDR1 and CDR2: MNHEY and SVGAGI. The germline V and J ends were trimmed by 6 bases and 0 bases, with 12 bases remaining between them. In nucleotides, the CDR3 is TGTGCCAGCAGCCTTAGCCTAAGCTCCTACAATGAGCAGTTCTTC. This sequence encodes CASSLSLSSYNEQFF.

This chain joins TRBV5-5 and TRBJ1-2; no clear D gene. Germline V gene data show CDR1 as SGHKS and CDR2 as YYEKEE (reference sequence). There are 14 residues in the CDR3. The V and J ends lost 0 bases and 2 bases respectively, with 8 bases between them. The CDR3 DNA is TGTGCCAGCAGCTTGGTGGCAGACAACTATGGCTACACCTTC. This sequence encodes CASSLVADNYGYTF.

This chain uses TRBV5-1 with TRBJ2-7; D may match TRBD1 or TRBD2 (5 bases each). V was trimmed by 5 bases and J by 3 bases, leaving 9 bases between them. CDR3 length equals 12 residues. The germline V gene encodes CDR1 SGHRS and CDR2 YFSETQ. The CDR3 protein is CASRGDGYEQYF. The CDR3, as DNA: TGCGCCAGCAGGGGGGACGGCTACGAGCAGTACTTC.

This clone was recorded once. The DNA of the CDR3 is TGTGCCAGCAGCCAGTCAGTGGACAGGGCCTACGAGCAGTACTTC. It yields the protein CASSQSVDRAYEQYF. The chain joins TRBV7-8 to TRBJ2-7; 8 nucleotides line up with TRBD1. Germline V gene sequence: CDR1 SGHVS, CDR2 FQNEAQ. The CDR3 covers 15 residues. The trim removed 5 bases at V and 2 bases at J, leaving 8 bases unmatched.

The chain has TRBV21-1 and TRBJ2-2; no DNA check was done on the table's D call, TRBD2. TRBV21-1 is noted as a pseudogene. CDR3 length: 16 amino acids. CDR3 in DNA: TGTGCCAGCAGCAAAGGGACTAGCGGGAACACCGGGGAGCTGTTTTTT. Its protein product is CASSKGTSGNTGELFF.

V is TRBV27 and J is TRBJ2-2; D perhaps matches TRBD2 (6 bases). This CDR3 has 17 residues. Germline CDR1 MNHEY, CDR2 SMNVEV (reference sequence). Trimming left V 0 bases short and J 3 bases short, with 14 bases between. The CDR3 reads CASSLSGLALYTGELFF. The CDR3 DNA is TGTGCCAGCAGTTTATCGGGGCTAGCGCTATACACCGGGGAGCTGTTTTTT.

V and J are TRBV19 and TRBJ2-1, with 10 nucleotides matching TRBD2. The J segment lost 0 bases and the V segment lost 5 bases, leaving 4 bases of the junction unmatched. CDR1 is LNHDA, CDR2 SQIVND, per germline (reference sequence). The CDR3 sequence is 16 residues long. Here the CDR3 DNA reads TGTGCCAGTAGTGGGACTAGCGAGAGCTCCTACAATGAGCAGTTCTTC. This sequence encodes CASSGTSESSYNEQFF.

The chain has TRBV18 and TRBJ2-7, with D possibly being TRBD2 (6 bases). This CDR3 comprises 13 residues. Germline values: CDR1 KGHSH, CDR2 LQKENI. The V and J ends lost 6 bases and 3 bases respectively, with 12 bases between them. CDR3 nucleotide sequence: TGTGCCAGCTCCTGGGACTTCCTCTACGAGCAGTACTTC. Amino acid sequence: CASSWDFLYEQYF. The full variable domain, its missing parts supplied by reference TRBV18 and TRBJ2-7, is NAGVMQNPRHLVRRRGQEARLRCSPMKGHSHVYWYRQLPEEGLKFMVYLQKENIIDESGMPKERFSAEFPKEGPSILRIQQVVRGDSAAYFCASSWDFLYEQYFGPGTRLTVT.

The chain's CDR3 is CASSIVAGGIYEQYF. In DNA form, the CDR3 reads TGTGCCAGTAGTATAGTTGCGGGAGGGATTTACGAGCAGTACTTC. V gene TRBV19 combines with J gene TRBJ2-7; 9 bases are a match to TRBD2. Germline V gene data show CDR1 as LNHDA and CDR2 as SQIVND (reference sequence). This CDR3 is built from 15 residues. V was pared by 1 base and J by 4 bases, with 5 bases of the junction left unmatched.

The sample holds a few counts of this clone. This chain joins TRBV6-5 and TRBJ1-1, with D tentatively TRBD1 (6 bases). The V gene's germline CDR1 is MNHEY and CDR2 SVGAGI. V lost 8 bases and J lost 6, with 19 bases in between. This CDR3 contains 14 residues. CDR3 region: CASSRQARDPEAFF. Here the CDR3 DNA reads TGTGCCAGCTCCCGACAGGCTCGAGATCCTGAAGCTTTCTTT.

The chain combines TRBV9 with TRBJ2-1, with 7 nucleotides matching TRBD2. Germline V lookup: CDR1 SGDLS, CDR2 YYNGEE. Germline trimming cut 4 bases from V and 6 bases from J; bases unmatched to any gene: 7. The CDR3 loop spans 14 amino acids. CDR3 sequence reads: CASSLAVSGNEQFF. The CDR3 bases are TGTGCCAGCAGCCTAGCGGTCTCCGGCAATGAGCAGTTCTTC. Using reference TRBV9 and TRBJ2-1 for the parts outside the CDR3, the full variable domain is DSGVTQTPKHLITATGQRVTLRCSPRSGDLSVYWYQQSLDQGLQFLIQYYNGEERAKGNILERFSAQQFPDLHSELNLSSLELGDSALYFCASSLAVSGNEQFFGPGTRLTVL.